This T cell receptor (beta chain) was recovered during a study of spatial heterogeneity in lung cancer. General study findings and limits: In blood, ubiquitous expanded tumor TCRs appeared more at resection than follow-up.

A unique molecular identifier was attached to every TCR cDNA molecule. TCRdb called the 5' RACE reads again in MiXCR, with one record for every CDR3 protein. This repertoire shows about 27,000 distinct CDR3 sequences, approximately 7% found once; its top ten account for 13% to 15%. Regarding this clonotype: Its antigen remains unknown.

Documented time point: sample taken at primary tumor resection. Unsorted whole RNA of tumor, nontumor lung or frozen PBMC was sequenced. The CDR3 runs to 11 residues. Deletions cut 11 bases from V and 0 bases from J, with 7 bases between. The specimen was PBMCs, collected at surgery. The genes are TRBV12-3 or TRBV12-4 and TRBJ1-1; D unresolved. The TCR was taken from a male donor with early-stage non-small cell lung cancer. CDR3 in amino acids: CAVSLNTEAFF. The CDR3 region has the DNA TGTGCCGTTAGCTTGAACACTGAAGCTTTCTTT.